This is a list of T cell receptor beta chains from one sample in a study of blood T cell repertoires in COVID-19. Sequenced by immunoSEQ multiplex PCR; TCRdb stores in-frame clones only, minus some. Among roughly 100,000 clones, less than 90% were seen once, and the ten largest hold roughly 4.5%. Input material: peripheral blood. Source of these receptors: a man aged 45-65 years with acute or convalescent COVID-19. Each CDR3 is given with its conserved first and last residue. The D gene is left open where the match is weak. Size is stated for part of the rows, as once, few or many counts, or as a class when the clone is expanded.

TRBJ2-3,TRBV5-1,-,13,-,CASSLRGTDTQYF,TGCGCCAGCAGCCTCAGGGGCACAGATACGCAGTATTTT
TRBJ1-5,TRBV19,few,16,TRBD1,CASSWGTGQVNQPQHF,TGTGCCAGTAGTTGGGGGACAGGGCAAGTTAATCAGCCCCAGCATTTT
TRBJ1-1,TRBV28,-,11,-,CASSFRAEAFF,TGTGCCAGCAGTTTCCGGGCTGAAGCTTTCTTT
TRBJ2-7,TRBV6-2/TRBV6-3,-,15,-,CASSFRHYSSYEQYF,TGTGCCAGCAGTTTCAGACATTACTCCTCCTACGAGCAGTACTTC
TRBJ2-7,TRBV6-5,-,14,TRBD2,CASKDAGEVSEQYF,TGTGCCAGCAAGGACGCGGGGGAAGTATCCGAGCAGTACTTC
TRBJ2-5,TRBV5-1,-,14,-,CASSYRAGQETQYF,TGCGCCAGCAGCTACAGGGCTGGGCAAGAGACCCAGTACTTC
TRBJ1-5,TRBV6-1,-,16,-,CASSEATAARNQPQHF,TGTGCCAGCAGTGAAGCGACGGCGGCTCGCAATCAGCCCCAGCATTTT
TRBJ1-3,TRBV11-3,-,14,-,CASSFGTSTNTIYF,TGTGCCAGCAGCTTCGGGACAAGTACAAACACCATATATTTT
TRBJ2-1,TRBV11-3,-,14,-,CASSPPSSYNEQFF,TGTGCCAGCAGCCCGCCGAGCTCCTACAATGAGCAGTTCTTC
TRBJ2-3,TRBV11-2,once,16,TRBD2,CASSLGGLAVTDTQYF,TGTGCCAGCAGCTTAGGCGGACTAGCGGTCACAGATACGCAGTATTTT
TRBJ2-7,TRBV7-6,-,16,TRBD1,CASSQQGTGMSYEQYF,TGTGCCAGCAGCCAACAGGGGACAGGGATGTCCTACGAGCAGTACTTC
TRBJ2-7,TRBV4-2,-,15,TRBD2,CASSRGTSGSYEQYF,TGTGCCAGCAGCCGCGGGACTAGCGGTTCCTACGAGCAGTACTTC
TRBJ2-3,TRBV24-1,-,12,-,CATSDFGDTQYF,TGTGCCACCAGTGATTTCGGAGATACGCAGTATTTT
TRBJ1-1,TRBV29-1,-,14,-,CSVEEQEGDTEAFF,TGCAGCGTTGAAGAACAGGAAGGTGACACTGAAGCTTTCTTT
TRBJ1-2,TRBV12-3/TRBV12-4,-,12,-,CASSFVTSGYTF,TGTGCCAGCAGTTTTGTTACATCTGGCTACACCTTC
TRBJ1-2,TRBV5-8,-,15,TRBD1,CASSIQGAGGYGYTF,TGTGCCAGCAGCATACAGGGGGCGGGAGGCTATGGCTACACCTTC
TRBJ2-3,TRBV6-5,-,14,-,CASSFRGRWDTQYF,TGTGCCAGCAGTTTTAGAGGGAGGTGGGATACGCAGTATTTT
TRBJ1-1,TRBV11-3,-,13,-,CASSHSGFGEAFF,TGTGCCAGCAGCCACTCAGGGTTTGGTGAAGCTTTCTTT
TRBJ1-1,TRBV7-9,-,12,-,CASSQGGTEAFF,TGTGCCAGCAGCCAAGGGGGCACTGAAGCTTTCTTT
TRBJ2-1,TRBV7-9,-,15,TRBD2,CASSHQGLANNEQFF,TGTGCCAGCAGCCACCAGGGACTAGCTAACAATGAGCAGTTCTTC
TRBJ2-5,TRBV24-1,-,14,TRBD2,CATSGAGNQETQYF,TGTGCCACCAGTGGAGCGGGAAACCAAGAGACCCAGTACTTC
TRBJ2-7,TRBV29-1,-,15,-,CSLPDREPMEGEQYF,TGCAGCCTACCTGACAGGGAACCCATGGAGGGCGAGCAGTACTTC
TRBJ1-6,TRBV7-8,few,15,-,CASSPGEAINSPLHF,TGTGCCAGCAGCCCCGGGGAGGCGATTAATTCACCCCTCCACTTT
TRBJ2-1,TRBV5-1,-,17,TRBD1,CASSLTGGLSSYNEQFF,TGCGCCAGCAGCCTTACAGGGGGTCTTAGCTCCTACAATGAGCAGTTCTTC
TRBJ1-2,TRBV7-4,-,17,TRBD1,CASSLARVGTVKYGYTF,TGTGCCAGCAGCTTAGCGCGCGTCGGGACAGTCAAGTATGGCTACACCTTC
TRBJ1-6,TRBV7-9,-,17,-,CASSSPGGSSYNSPLHF,TGTGCCAGCAGCTCCCCCGGGGGAAGCTCCTATAATTCACCCCTCCACTTT
TRBJ1-1,TRBV9,-,15,-,CASSVEGDGNTEAFF,TGTGCCAGCAGCGTAGAGGGGGACGGTAACACTGAAGCTTTCTTT
TRBJ1-1,TRBV7-2,-,13,TRBD1,CASSTQGDTEAFF,TGTGCCAGCAGTACACAGGGGGACACTGAAGCTTTCTTT
TRBJ2-1,TRBV24-1,-,15,TRBD2,CATSDSSGSGDEQFF,TGTGCCACCAGTGATTCGAGCGGGAGTGGGGATGAGCAGTTCTTC
TRBJ1-5,TRBV18,few,12,-,CASSEGSQPQHF,TGTGCCAGCTCGGAGGGGAGTCAGCCCCAGCATTTT